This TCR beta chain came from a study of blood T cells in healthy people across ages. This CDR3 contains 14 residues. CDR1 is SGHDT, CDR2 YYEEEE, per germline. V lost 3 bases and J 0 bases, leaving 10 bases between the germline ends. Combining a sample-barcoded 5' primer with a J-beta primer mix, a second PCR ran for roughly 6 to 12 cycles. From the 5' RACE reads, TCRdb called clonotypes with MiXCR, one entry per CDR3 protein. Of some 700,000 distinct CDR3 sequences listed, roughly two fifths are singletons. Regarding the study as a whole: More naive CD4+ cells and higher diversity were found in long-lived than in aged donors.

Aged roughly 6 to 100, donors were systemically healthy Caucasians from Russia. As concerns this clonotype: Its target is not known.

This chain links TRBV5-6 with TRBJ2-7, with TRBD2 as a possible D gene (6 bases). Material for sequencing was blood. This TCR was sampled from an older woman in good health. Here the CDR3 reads CASSSWGLSYEQYF. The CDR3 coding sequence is TGTGCCAGCAGCTCATGGGGACTCTCCTACGAGCAGTACTTC.